Each of the 10 T cell receptor beta chains below was sequenced from the same sample in a study of cytomegalovirus exposure and HLA in healthy donors (dated by TCRdb to 2017 to 2019). Library method: the immunoSEQ multiplex PCR assay. For the multiplex PCR, a mixture combining 60 forward primers for TCR Vbeta segments and 13 reverse primers for TCR Jbeta segments was used. TCRdb stores this immuneACCESS table with in-frame sequences only. Part of the clones is absent; in the studies checked, under half of the shortfall reflects unresolved V genes, and no reason is known for the rest. The sample table holds some 190,000 clones, of which around three quarters were seen once. The ten largest clones add up to about 2.5% of the sample. Sequenced input: PBMCs. These receptors all stem from a woman aged 25 to 39 in good health and CMV-seropositive.

This clone was found a few times. The chain carries TRBV2 and TRBJ1-5; D is uncertain. The CDR3 extends over 15 amino acids. The germline V gene encodes CDR1 SNHLY and CDR2 FYNNEI. V lost 4 bases to trimming and J lost 0 bases, with 10 bases between them. The CDR3 is CASSGRGFSNQPQHF. In DNA, the CDR3 is TGTGCCAGCAGTGGACGAGGATTTAGCAATCAGCCCCAGCATTTT.

This chain links TRBV6-6 with TRBJ1-6; 9 bases map to TRBD1. J gave up 7 bases and V 2 bases, and 6 bases lay outside the gene matches. This CDR3 is 16 amino acids long. CDR1 and CDR2 (germline): MNHNY, SVGAGI (reference sequence). The CDR3 reads CASSYLRDRANSPLHF. DNA of the CDR3: TGTGCCAGCAGTTACCTGAGGGACAGGGCGAATTCACCCCTCCACTTT.

V usage is TRBV9 and J usage is TRBJ2-1; a possible D gene is TRBD2 (7 bases). Germline lookup yields CDR1 SGDLS and CDR2 YYNGEE. The length of the CDR3 is 15 residues. V was trimmed by 4 bases and J by 2 bases, leaving 13 bases between them. The CDR3 DNA sequence: TGTGCCAGCAGCTCGGAGGGGGGGGCCTACAATGAGCAGTTCTTC. It is translated as CASSSEGGAYNEQFF.

The chain couples TRBV7-3 to TRBJ2-3; D remains unclear. The length of the CDR3 is 13 residues. V lost 1 base, J lost 4 bases, and 6 bases lay in between. Germline V gives CDR1 SGHTA, CDR2 FQGTGA. CDR3 amino acids: CASSLIHADTQYF. As DNA, the CDR3 is TGTGCCAGCAGCTTAATCCATGCAGATACGCAGTATTTT.

The J gene is TRBJ2-3, the V gene TRBV19; possibly TRBD2 for D (5 bases). V was cut by 7 bases and J by 0 bases, with 14 bases left in between. Germline V lookup: CDR1 LNHDA, CDR2 SQIVND (reference sequence). This CDR3 spans 15 amino acids. The CDR3 reads CASMRRADSTDTQYF. CDR3 DNA sequence: TGTGCCAGTATGAGGCGGGCGGACAGCACAGATACGCAGTATTTT.

The chain combines TRBV7-9 with TRBJ2-3; 7 positions agree with TRBD2. The germline V gene has CDR1 SEHNR and CDR2 FQNEAQ (reference sequence). The V gene end was trimmed by 6 bases and the J gene end by 1 base; junction bases not matched to a gene: 7. The CDR3 runs 15 residues. The chain's CDR3 is CASSPAGTRTDTQYF. The CDR3 DNA reads as TGTGCCAGCAGTCCAGCGGGAACCCGCACAGATACGCAGTATTTT.

The chain couples TRBV7-9 to TRBJ1-2; TRBD1 aligns across 7 bases. Trimming at V came to 5 bases and at J to 2 bases, leaving 5 bases not matched to a gene. The CDR3 extends over 14 amino acids. Germline lookup yields CDR1 SEHNR and CDR2 FQNEAQ (reference sequence). CDR3 in DNA: TGTGCCAGCAGCGCAATACAGGGGAACTATGGCTACACCTTC. Translation: CASSAIQGNYGYTF.

The chain combines TRBV30 with TRBJ1-6; no firm D call. CDR1 and CDR2 from the germline V gene are GTSNPN and SVGIG (reference sequence). V dropped 3 bases and J dropped 7 bases, with 7 bases sitting between them. CDR3 length equals 12 residues. CDR3 in DNA: TGTGCCTGGAGACGCGAGAATTCACCCCTCCACTTT. This gives the protein CAWRRENSPLHF.

This clone has just a few counts. The chain links TRBV4-1 to TRBJ1-5, with D possibly TRBD1 on 5 matching bases. The germline V gene encodes CDR1 MGHRA and CDR2 YSYEKL. The CDR3 runs to 17 residues. V was trimmed by 0 bases and J by 4 bases, leaving 16 bases between them. This chain's CDR3 is CASSQDPRRGGNQPQHF. The CDR3 nucleotides are TGCGCCAGCAGCCAAGATCCGCGTCGGGGGGGTAATCAGCCCCAGCATTTT.

The chain employs TRBV7-9 and TRBJ2-3; D not resolved. Per germline, CDR1 SEHNR and CDR2 FQNEAQ (reference sequence). V lost 3 bases and J lost 2, with 12 bases in between. This CDR3 spans 15 amino acids. CDR3 sequence (DNA): TGTGCCAGCAGCTTGGTAGCCCTGGACACAGATACGCAGTATTTT. Translation: CASSLVALDTDTQYF.